This passage covers 19 T cell receptor beta chains from one sample sequenced in a study of STAT3 mutations in large granular lymphocyte leukemia. The study, taken as a whole, reports: At least one immunodominant TCR beta clonotype appeared in every T-cell large granular lymphocyte leukemia patient.

Antigens of these TCRs are unknown. The data were produced by immunoSEQ multiplex PCR, yet TCRdb's version contains in-frame clones alone and is incomplete. The sample gives under 15,000 clones, roughly nine tenths of which show up once; approximately 35% is in the top ten. What was sequenced was peripheral blood mononuclear cells. These receptors were collected from a man aged 40-49 years with T-cell large granular lymphocyte leukemia. Some clones in this sample may be carry-over from other donors' samples.

The chain links TRBV5-1 to TRBJ1-4, with 9 positions matching TRBD1. Germline V gene lookup returns CDR1 SGHRS and CDR2 YFSETQ. The CDR3 length is 15 residues. V shed 4 bases and J 5 bases; nucleotides not matched to a gene: 6. CDR3 loop: CASSPGQGPNEKLFF. The CDR3 region has the DNA TGCGCCAGCAGCCCCGGACAGGGGCCCAATGAAAAACTGTTTTTT.

The chain recombines TRBV5-4 with TRBJ1-6; 10 bases line up with TRBD1. The CDR3 is made up of 15 amino acids. Losses at the gene ends were 3 bases for V and 7 bases for J; bases not matched to a gene: 4. Germline CDR1 reads SGHNT; CDR2 reads YYREEE (reference sequence). The CDR3 region is CASSYRQGANSPLHF. For the CDR3, the DNA is TGTGCCAGCAGCTACCGACAGGGGGCGAATTCACCCCTCCACTTT.

This rearrangement joins TRBV4-3 to TRBJ2-2, with TRBD2 as a possible D gene (6 bases). The CDR3 covers 17 residues. Between the trimmed V and J ends, which lost 0 bases and 4 bases, there was a span of 15 bases. CDR1 is LGHNA and CDR2 is YSLEER in the germline V gene. The CDR3 sequence is CASSQDFRGIATGELFF. The CDR3 region has the DNA TGCGCCAGCAGCCAAGATTTCCGGGGGATCGCCACCGGGGAGCTGTTTTTT.

The chain links TRBV11-2 to TRBJ1-2, with D perhaps matching TRBD1 (5 bases). There are 13 residues in the CDR3. Germline V gene sequence: CDR1 SGHAT, CDR2 FQNNGV. The ends were cut back, 3 bases at V and 6 bases at J, with 11 bases in the middle. DNA for the CDR3: TGTGCCAGCAGCTTCGGAGGGACCAATGGCTACACCTTC. It specifies CASSFGGTNGYTF.

The V and J genes are TRBV6-5 and TRBJ1-2; TRBD1 is a possible D gene (6 bases). CDR3 length: 11 amino acids. Per the germline V gene, CDR1 is MNHEY and CDR2 is SVGAGI. V lost 5 bases, J lost 7 bases, and 8 bases lay in between. CDR3 in DNA: TGTGCCAGCAGTCCAGGGGTTGGCTACACCTTC. Translated: CASSPGVGYTF.

The CDR3 DNA is TGCAGCGTTGGGACTAGTGATGCCTACGAGCAGTACTTC. Translation: CSVGTSDAYEQYF. The gene calls are TRBV29-1 and TRBJ2-7; TRBD2 agrees at 7 bases. Germline trimming cut 4 bases from V and 2 bases from J; bases unmatched to any gene: 5. Germline V CDR1 and CDR2: SQVTM, ANQGSEA. CDR3 length equals 13 residues.

J is TRBJ2-1 and V is TRBV5-1, with 7 nucleotides matching TRBD1. Germline V gene lookup returns CDR1 SGHRS and CDR2 YFSETQ. With 0 bases clipped from V and 3 bases from J, the junction kept 9 bases outside the gene matches. This CDR3 region has 17 residues. DNA of the CDR3: TGCGCCAGCAGCTTGGAGCCTACAGGGGTGGGCTACAATGAGCAGTTCTTC. Protein product: CASSLEPTGVGYNEQFF.

The V and J genes are TRBV25-1 and TRBJ2-5; either TRBD1 or TRBD2 may fit D (5 bases each). The CDR3 is 13 amino acids. Germline V gene data show CDR1 as MGHDK and CDR2 as SYGVNS. V was shortened by 10 bases and J by 1 base, with 13 bases between the two germline ends. This CDR3 is CATQRGSQETQYF. In DNA form, the CDR3 reads TGTGCCACCCAGAGGGGAAGCCAAGAGACCCAGTACTTC. Full variable domain (rest looked up from reference TRBV25-1 and TRBJ2-5): EADIYQTPRYLVIGTGKKITLECSQTMGHDKMYWYQQDPGMELHLIHYSYGVNSTEKGDLSSESTVSRIRTEHFPLTLESARPSHTSQYLCATQRGSQETQYFGPGTRLLVL.

The rearrangement uses TRBV7-9 and TRBJ2-1; D not resolved. The germline V gene encodes CDR1 SEHNR and CDR2 FQNEAQ (reference sequence). This CDR3 contains 15 residues. Trimming pared 0 bases from V and 6 bases from J, leaving 12 bases between. The CDR3 bases are TGTGCCAGCAGCTTAGCAAGGACCCAAAGCAATGAGCAGTTCTTC. It yields the protein CASSLARTQSNEQFF.

This clone occurred once. The chain employs TRBV4-3 and TRBJ2-7, with D unresolved. The CDR3 runs 14 residues. V was clipped by 2 bases and J by 6 bases, with 14 bases between them. The germline gives CDR1 LGHNA, CDR2 YSLEER. The CDR3 loop reads CASSQRSRIGEQYF. In DNA, the CDR3 is TGCGCCAGCAGCCAACGATCTAGAATCGGCGAGCAGTACTTC.

This clone came up once. The rearrangement uses TRBV5-1 and TRBJ2-7, with 7 bases matching TRBD2. J gave up 0 bases and V 8 bases, and 8 bases lay outside the gene matches. This CDR3 spans 14 amino acids. Germline values: CDR1 SGHRS, CDR2 YFSETQ. The CDR3 nucleotides read TGCGCCAGTGCCTACGGGGGGAGCTCCTACGAGCAGTACTTC. It is translated as CASAYGGSSYEQYF.

The V call is TRBV10-3, the J call TRBJ2-3; a possible D gene is TRBD2 (6 bases). Germline CDR1 reads ENHRY; CDR2 reads SYGVKD. V lost 2 bases and J lost 4, with 10 bases in between. The CDR3 runs to 14 residues. CDR3: CAISEAGLSDTQYF. The CDR3 DNA reads TGTGCCATCAGTGAGGCGGGACTGTCAGATACGCAGTATTTT.

This chain connects TRBV28 to TRBJ2-6; 11 bases match TRBD1. Germline CDR1 and CDR2: MDHEN and SYDVKM. The CDR3 is 18 residues long. Trimming cost V 3 bases and J 0 bases; bases outside gene matches: 4. The CDR3, as DNA: TGTGCCAGCAGTTTGGCCGGGACAGGGGGCTCTGGGGCCAACGTCCTGACTTTC. Protein product: CASSLAGTGGSGANVLTF.

DNA for the CDR3: TGCGCCAGCTACAAAACCCCGGGACAGCAGAATGAAAAACTGTTTTTT. This codes for CASYKTPGQQNEKLFF. J is TRBJ1-4 and V is TRBV5-1; TRBD1 matches 7 bases. The CDR3 sequence is 16 residues long. Losses at the gene ends were 7 bases for V and 5 bases for J; bases not matched to a gene: 14. In germline, CDR1 is SGHRS, CDR2 YFSETQ. Based on the CDR3 plus reference TRBV5-1 and TRBJ1-4, the full variable domain is KAGVTQTPRYLIKTRGQQVTLSCSPISGHRSVSWYQQTPGQGLQFLFEYFSETQRNKGNFPGRFSGRQFSNSRSEMNVSTLELGDSALYLCASYKTPGQQNEKLFFGSGTQLSVL.

This chain uses TRBV6-6 with TRBJ1-4, with D possibly TRBD1 on 5 matching bases. Germline values: CDR1 MNHNY, CDR2 SVGAGI (reference sequence). V was clipped by 1 base and J by 0 bases, with 9 bases between them. This CDR3 is 16 amino acids long. Written as DNA, the CDR3 is TGTGCCAGCAGTTACTACAGGAACCCAACTAATGAAAAACTGTTTTTT. It translates to CASSYYRNPTNEKLFF.

This chain links TRBV5-1 with TRBJ1-1, with 8 positions matching TRBD1. V gave up 7 bases and J gave up 5 bases; unmatched junction bases: 4. Germline V lookup: CDR1 SGHRS, CDR2 YFSETQ. CDR3 length: 12 residues. As DNA, the CDR3 is TGCGCCAGCGCACAGGGGGGGACTGAAGCTTTCTTT. It is translated as CASAQGGTEAFF.

This chain links TRBV6-6 with TRBJ2-5; the D gene is possibly TRBD2 (6 bases). This CDR3 comprises 15 residues. Trimming shortened V by 7 bases and J by 3 bases, and 18 bases separated the two germline ends. Germline values: CDR1 MNHNY, CDR2 SVGAGI (reference sequence). The CDR3 reads CASTLSRGSKETQYF. The CDR3 DNA is TGTGCCAGCACCCTCTCCCGGGGGTCAAAAGAGACCCAGTACTTC.

The chain uses TRBV5-4 and TRBJ2-5; D perhaps matches TRBD2 (7 bases). The germline gives CDR1 SGHNT, CDR2 YYREEE (reference sequence). The CDR3 is 16 residues long. V was cut by 4 bases and J by 4 bases, with 20 bases left in between. CDR3: CASSPGDGGPGETQYF. The CDR3, as DNA: TGTGCCAGCAGCCCCGGGGACGGGGGGCCGGGAGAGACCCAGTACTTC.

This chain joins TRBV6-4 and TRBJ1-1; the match to TRBD1 covers 8 bases. V lost 5 bases to trimming and J lost 6 bases; unmatched junction nucleotides: 5. The germline gives CDR1 MRHNA, CDR2 SNTAGT. The CDR3 length is 13 residues. The CDR3 bases are TGTGCCAGCAGTTCGACAGGGGAGGCTGAAGCTTTCTTT. Amino acids: CASSSTGEAEAFF.